The next 26 T cell receptor beta chains were all read from a single sample in a study of T cells in Graves' hyperthyroidism and ophthalmopathy. Amplification targeted TCR beta CDR3 regions from RNA transcripts. The HTBI primer set was used in a first-round RT-PCR of the TCR CDR3. MiXCR, applied by TCRdb to the multiplex PCR reads, yields one record per CDR3 protein. The data contain under 550,000 distinct CDR3 sequences, roughly an eighth of them singletons. The sample was blood. Source of these receptors: a woman between 18 and 29 years old with Graves' hyperthyroidism.

At least ten counts were recorded for this clonotype. CDR3 sequence: CATELLAGGYHNEQFF. The CDR3 coding sequence is TGTGCCACCGAGCTCCTAGCGGGAGGGTACCACAATGAGCAGTTCTTC. The gene calls are TRBV7-9 and TRBJ2-1; 12 bases agree with TRBD2. The CDR3 covers 16 residues. V trimming: 10 bases; J trimming: 5 bases; junction bases outside the gene matches: 12. Germline CDR1 reads SEHNR; CDR2 reads FQNEAQ (reference sequence).

Points on this clonotype: Just one base apart from a much larger clone, this may be a read error. CDR3 sequence reads: CASSFLGRGNEKLFF. In nucleotides, the CDR3 is TGTGCCAGCAGTTTCCTGGGCAGGGGGAATGAAAAACTGTTTTTT. This chain connects TRBV28 to TRBJ1-4; 7 bases line up with TRBD1. J was trimmed by 5 bases and V by 3 bases; bases with no gene match: 6. Germline V CDR1 and CDR2: MDHEN, SYDVKM. CDR3 length equals 15 residues.

The table lists this clonotype with a few counts. The rearrangement uses TRBV20-1 and TRBJ1-6; TRBD1 is a possible D gene (5 bases). The V end lost 3 bases, the J end lost 0 bases, and 21 bases lay between the germline ends. This CDR3 contains 19 residues. Germline loops: CDR1 DFQATT, CDR2 SNEGSKA (reference sequence). The CDR3 region has the DNA TGCAGTGCTAGGGGGAGTGGGGCAGGGCAAAGCTCCTATAATTCACCCCTCCACTTT. This sequence encodes CSARGSGAGQSSYNSPLHF.

This clonotype was found many times. The V call is TRBV27, the J call TRBJ1-1; D ambiguous. Germline CDR1 and CDR2: MNHEY and SMNVEV (reference sequence). The CDR3 consists of 16 residues. With 0 bases removed from V and 0 bases from J, the gap between germline ends came to 11 bases. In DNA, the CDR3 is TGTGCCAGCAGTTTATCGGCCCAGTTTATGAACACTGAAGCTTTCTTT. Translating it yields CASSLSAQFMNTEAFF.

This clonotype has a count of ten or more. The chain combines TRBV7-9 with TRBJ1-1, with 7 bases that match TRBD1. Trimming at V came to 10 bases and at J to 5 bases, leaving 10 bases not matched to a gene. Germline V gene data show CDR1 as SEHNR and CDR2 as FQNEAQ (reference sequence). The CDR3 has 13 residues. The CDR3 coding sequence is TGTGCCACCCAGACAGGGCTACGGACTGAAGCTTTCTTT. Amino acid sequence: CATQTGLRTEAFF.

To note about this clonotype: A much larger clone lies a single base off, so this may be a read error. CDR3 in amino acids: CASSRWDRVAADAEAFF. DNA for the CDR3: TGTGCCAGCAGCCGATGGGACAGGGTAGCCGCGGACGCTGAAGCTTTCTTT. The J gene is TRBJ1-1, the V gene TRBV5-5, with 9 bases that match TRBD1. After removal of 4 bases from V and 6 bases from J, the junction contained 16 bases not matched to a gene. CDR3 length equals 17 residues. CDR1 and CDR2 from the germline V gene are SGHKS and YYEKEE (reference sequence).

The chain uses TRBV9 and TRBJ2-2; tentatively, D is TRBD1 (5 bases). V dropped 3 bases and J dropped 2 bases, with 11 bases sitting between them. CDR1 SGDLS and CDR2 YYNGEE come from the germline V gene. This CDR3 comprises 15 residues. The CDR3: CASSALDSNTGELFF. CDR3 sequence (DNA): TGTGCCAGCAGCGCCCTTGACAGCAACACCGGGGAGCTGTTTTTT.

This clonotype showed up many times. The rearrangement joins TRBV6-1 to TRBJ1-5, with 9 bases identical to TRBD1. Germline V lookup: CDR1 MNHNS, CDR2 SASEGT. V lost 7 bases to trimming and J lost 4 bases; unmatched junction nucleotides: 11. CDR3 length: 16 residues. The CDR3 coding sequence is TGTGCCAGCACCCCGGACAGGGGACTACTAAATCAGCCCCAGCATTTT. Protein sequence: CASTPDRGLLNQPQHF.

This clonotype has only a few counts. The chain is built from TRBV12-5 and TRBJ2-1; the match to TRBD2 covers 12 bases. Germline V gives CDR1 LGHNT, CDR2 FRNRAP. The CDR3 loop spans 20 amino acids. V lost 0 bases and J lost 1; bases outside the gene matches: 10. The CDR3 loop is CASGLVISRLAGGSYNEQFF. The CDR3 nucleotides read TGTGCTAGTGGTTTGGTAATATCGCGGCTAGCGGGAGGGTCCTACAATGAGCAGTTCTTC.

With respect to this clonotype: This could be a read error, since a much larger clone is one nucleotide away. The chain combines TRBV28 with TRBJ1-6; D gene uncertain. CDR3 length equals 11 residues. Germline lookup yields CDR1 MDHEN and CDR2 SYDVKM. Here the CDR3 reads CACSFHSPLHF. DNA of the CDR3: TGTGCCTGCAGTTTTCATTCACCCCTCCACTTT.

This clonotype was counted only a few times. V gene TRBV5-1 combines with J gene TRBJ2-5, with D possibly being TRBD1 or TRBD2 (5 bases each). Germline CDR1 and CDR2: SGHRS and YFSETQ. V was pared by 4 bases and J by 0 bases, with 13 bases between. The CDR3 is made up of 15 amino acids. In nucleotides, the CDR3 is TGCGCCAGCAGCACGGGACGCCAGTACCAAGAGACCCAGTACTTC. Translating it yields CASSTGRQYQETQYF.

This clonotype was observed a few times. This chain connects TRBV5-6 to TRBJ2-5; D tentatively fits TRBD1 or TRBD2 (5 bases each). Germline CDR1 SGHDT, CDR2 YYEEEE. The CDR3 is 14 amino acids. Trimming shortened V by 0 bases and J by 6 bases, and 12 bases separated the two germline ends. The CDR3 region has the DNA TGTGCCAGCAGCTTGGCTCCGGGACCTAAGACCCAGTACTTC. Amino acids: CASSLAPGPKTQYF. Supplemented by reference TRBV5-6 and TRBJ2-5, the full variable domain reads DAGVTQSPTHLIKTRGQQVTLRCSPKSGHDTVSWYQQALGQGPQFIFQYYEEEERQRGNFPDRFSGHQFPNYSSELNVNALLLGDSALYLCASSLAPGPKTQYFGPGTRLLVL.

This clonotype occurred many times. The V call is TRBV12-3 or TRBV12-4, the J call TRBJ1-1, with D perhaps TRBD1 (6 bases). V was clipped by 5 bases and J by 6 bases, with 19 bases between them. The length of the CDR3 is 15 residues. The CDR3 loop reads CASSTGLGRNAEAFF. CDR3 coding DNA: TGTGCCAGCAGTACAGGGCTCGGCCGAAACGCTGAAGCTTTCTTT.

At least ten counts were recorded for this clonotype. The rearrangement uses TRBV6-1 and TRBJ2-7, with TRBD1 identical over 9 bases. CDR3 length equals 13 residues. CDR1 and CDR2 from the germline V gene are MNHNS and SASEGT. After removal of 6 bases from V and 6 bases from J, the junction contained 6 bases not matched to a gene. The CDR3 protein is CASSPGQGVEQYF. In DNA form, the CDR3 reads TGTGCCAGCAGCCCGGGACAGGGCGTCGAGCAGTACTTC.

This clonotype was recorded many times. J is TRBJ1-4 and V is TRBV28, with 9 bases matching TRBD1. The CDR3 extends over 15 amino acids. J gave up 6 bases and V 6 bases, and 8 bases lay outside the gene matches. The germline V gene encodes CDR1 MDHEN and CDR2 SYDVKM. CDR3 sequence: CASRIWTGVDEKLFF. In DNA form, the CDR3 reads TGTGCCAGCAGAATATGGACAGGGGTGGATGAAAAACTGTTTTTT.

This clonotype was picked up many times. V and J are TRBV7-3 and TRBJ1-1; D is undetermined. Germline V CDR1 and CDR2: SGHTA, FQGTGA. CDR3 length: 13 amino acids. Trimming stripped 8 bases from V and 5 bases from J, with 15 bases between. The CDR3 loop reads CASGSGVGTEAFF. The DNA of the CDR3 is TGTGCCAGCGGGTCTGGAGTTGGGACTGAAGCTTTCTTT.

Many counts were recorded for this clonotype. The chain has TRBV7-2 and TRBJ2-3; 7 bases are a match to TRBD2. This CDR3 region has 15 residues. Losses at the gene ends were 3 bases for V and 1 base for J; bases not matched to a gene: 4. Germline assignment: CDR1 SGHTA and CDR2 FQGNSA. The CDR3 reads CASSFVSGGTDTQYF. In nucleotides, the CDR3 is TGTGCCAGCAGCTTCGTGAGCGGGGGCACAGATACGCAGTATTTT.

This clonotype has a count of ten or more. The CDR3 DNA sequence: TGTGCCAGCATCTTTAGCGGCATCTCGGATACGCAGTATTTT. Its protein product is CASIFSGISDTQYF. The chain uses TRBV12-3 or TRBV12-4 and TRBJ2-3, with D possibly being TRBD2 (6 bases). The CDR3 runs 14 residues. V was trimmed by 7 bases and J by 6 bases, leaving 17 bases between them.

This clonotype was recorded a few times. The gene calls are TRBV5-1 and TRBJ2-1; D unresolved. CDR1 SGHRS and CDR2 YFSETQ come from the germline V gene. This CDR3 is built from 14 residues. V was shortened by 4 bases and J by 8 bases, with 16 bases between the two germline ends. CDR3 sequence: CASSSRSVGDEQFF. The CDR3 DNA follows: TGCGCCAGCAGCAGCAGGAGTGTAGGCGATGAGCAGTTCTTC.

The chain combines TRBV19 with TRBJ2-1; D is ambiguous. CDR1 is LNHDA and CDR2 is SQIVND in the germline V gene (reference sequence). Trimming removed 5 bases at V and 2 bases at J, with 7 bases between. This CDR3 region has 13 residues. CDR3 in amino acids: CASSPMTYNEQFF. CDR3 sequence (DNA): TGTGCCAGTAGTCCGATGACCTACAATGAGCAGTTCTTC. The full variable domain, in which reference TRBV19 and TRBJ2-1 provide the parts outside the CDR3, is DGGITQSPKYLFRKEGQNVTLSCEQNLNHDAMYWYRQDPGQGLRLIYYSQIVNDFQKGDIAEGYSVSREKKESFPLTVTSAQKNPTAFYLCASSPMTYNEQFFGPGTRLTVL.

This clonotype has more than one count but fewer than ten. The chain is built from TRBV6-1 and TRBJ2-1; 9 nucleotides align to TRBD1. Germline CDR1 reads MNHNS; CDR2 reads SASEGT. Unmatched junction bases numbered 5, after V lost 3 bases and J lost 2 bases. The CDR3 contains 16 residues. The CDR3 sequence is CASSDRGQGAYNEQFF. CDR3 nucleotides: TGTGCCAGCAGTGACCGGGGACAGGGCGCCTACAATGAGCAGTTCTTC.

This chain joins TRBV20-1 and TRBJ2-7, with 9 bases matching TRBD2. V was pared by 5 bases and J by 5 bases, with 4 bases of the junction left unmatched. Germline CDR1 is DFQATT and CDR2 is SNEGSKA (reference sequence). CDR3 length: 12 residues. The CDR3 is CSAEVAGDEQYF. CDR3 nucleotides: TGCAGTGCTGAGGTAGCGGGAGACGAGCAGTACTTC.

The V gene is TRBV19, the J gene TRBJ2-7; D possibly matches TRBD1 or TRBD2 (5 bases each). The V end was cut by 7 bases, the J end by 6 bases, with 16 bases between. Germline CDR1 and CDR2: LNHDA and SQIVND (reference sequence). CDR3 length: 13 amino acids. The CDR3 region is CASNARGHREQYF. The CDR3, as DNA: TGTGCCAGTAACGCCCGGGGCCACCGCGAGCAGTACTTC. The complete variable domain, with remaining parts taken from reference TRBV19 and TRBJ2-7, reads DGGITQSPKYLFRKEGQNVTLSCEQNLNHDAMYWYRQDPGQGLRLIYYSQIVNDFQKGDIAEGYSVSREKKESFPLTVTSAQKNPTAFYLCASNARGHREQYFGPGTRLTVT.

The chain links TRBV11-2 to TRBJ1-6; D is unclear. Germline CDR1 reads SGHAT; CDR2 reads FQNNGV. The length of the CDR3 is 11 residues. The germline V and J ends were trimmed by 3 bases and 14 bases, with 8 bases remaining between them. In nucleotides, the CDR3 is TGTGCCAGCAGCTTTCAGGCTACCCTCCACTTT. It specifies CASSFQATLHF.

The chain links TRBV27 to TRBJ1-2, with D possibly being TRBD1 (5 bases). In germline, CDR1 is MNHEY, CDR2 SMNVEV (reference sequence). Deletions cut 5 bases from V and 4 bases from J, with 20 bases between. This CDR3 comprises 16 residues. CDR3 nucleotides: TGTGCCAGCAGTACCGGGGGTGCCCTTCCCCTCTATGGCTACACCTTC. Its translation: CASSTGGALPLYGYTF.

CDR3 DNA sequence: TGTGCCAGCAGCGTAGCGGGGACAGGGGTGACTGAAGCTTTCTTT. It translates to CASSVAGTGVTEAFF. This chain joins TRBV9 and TRBJ1-1, with 10 bases that match TRBD1. The CDR3 extends over 15 amino acids. V lost 0 bases to trimming and J lost 5 bases; unmatched junction nucleotides: 4. Germline loops: CDR1 SGDLS, CDR2 YYNGEE.